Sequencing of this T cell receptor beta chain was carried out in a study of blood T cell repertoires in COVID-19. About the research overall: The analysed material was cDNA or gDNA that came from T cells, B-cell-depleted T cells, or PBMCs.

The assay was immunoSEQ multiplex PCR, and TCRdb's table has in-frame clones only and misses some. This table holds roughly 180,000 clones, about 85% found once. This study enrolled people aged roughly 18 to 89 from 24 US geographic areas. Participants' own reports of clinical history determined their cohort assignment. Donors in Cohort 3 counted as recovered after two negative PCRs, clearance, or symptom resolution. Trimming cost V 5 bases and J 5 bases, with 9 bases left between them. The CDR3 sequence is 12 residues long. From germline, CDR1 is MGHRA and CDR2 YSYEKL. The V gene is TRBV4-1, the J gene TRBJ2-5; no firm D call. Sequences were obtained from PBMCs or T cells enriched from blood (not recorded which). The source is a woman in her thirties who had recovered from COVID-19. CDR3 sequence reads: CASSYPRETQYF. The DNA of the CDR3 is TGCGCCAGCAGCTATCCCAGGGAGACCCAGTACTTC.